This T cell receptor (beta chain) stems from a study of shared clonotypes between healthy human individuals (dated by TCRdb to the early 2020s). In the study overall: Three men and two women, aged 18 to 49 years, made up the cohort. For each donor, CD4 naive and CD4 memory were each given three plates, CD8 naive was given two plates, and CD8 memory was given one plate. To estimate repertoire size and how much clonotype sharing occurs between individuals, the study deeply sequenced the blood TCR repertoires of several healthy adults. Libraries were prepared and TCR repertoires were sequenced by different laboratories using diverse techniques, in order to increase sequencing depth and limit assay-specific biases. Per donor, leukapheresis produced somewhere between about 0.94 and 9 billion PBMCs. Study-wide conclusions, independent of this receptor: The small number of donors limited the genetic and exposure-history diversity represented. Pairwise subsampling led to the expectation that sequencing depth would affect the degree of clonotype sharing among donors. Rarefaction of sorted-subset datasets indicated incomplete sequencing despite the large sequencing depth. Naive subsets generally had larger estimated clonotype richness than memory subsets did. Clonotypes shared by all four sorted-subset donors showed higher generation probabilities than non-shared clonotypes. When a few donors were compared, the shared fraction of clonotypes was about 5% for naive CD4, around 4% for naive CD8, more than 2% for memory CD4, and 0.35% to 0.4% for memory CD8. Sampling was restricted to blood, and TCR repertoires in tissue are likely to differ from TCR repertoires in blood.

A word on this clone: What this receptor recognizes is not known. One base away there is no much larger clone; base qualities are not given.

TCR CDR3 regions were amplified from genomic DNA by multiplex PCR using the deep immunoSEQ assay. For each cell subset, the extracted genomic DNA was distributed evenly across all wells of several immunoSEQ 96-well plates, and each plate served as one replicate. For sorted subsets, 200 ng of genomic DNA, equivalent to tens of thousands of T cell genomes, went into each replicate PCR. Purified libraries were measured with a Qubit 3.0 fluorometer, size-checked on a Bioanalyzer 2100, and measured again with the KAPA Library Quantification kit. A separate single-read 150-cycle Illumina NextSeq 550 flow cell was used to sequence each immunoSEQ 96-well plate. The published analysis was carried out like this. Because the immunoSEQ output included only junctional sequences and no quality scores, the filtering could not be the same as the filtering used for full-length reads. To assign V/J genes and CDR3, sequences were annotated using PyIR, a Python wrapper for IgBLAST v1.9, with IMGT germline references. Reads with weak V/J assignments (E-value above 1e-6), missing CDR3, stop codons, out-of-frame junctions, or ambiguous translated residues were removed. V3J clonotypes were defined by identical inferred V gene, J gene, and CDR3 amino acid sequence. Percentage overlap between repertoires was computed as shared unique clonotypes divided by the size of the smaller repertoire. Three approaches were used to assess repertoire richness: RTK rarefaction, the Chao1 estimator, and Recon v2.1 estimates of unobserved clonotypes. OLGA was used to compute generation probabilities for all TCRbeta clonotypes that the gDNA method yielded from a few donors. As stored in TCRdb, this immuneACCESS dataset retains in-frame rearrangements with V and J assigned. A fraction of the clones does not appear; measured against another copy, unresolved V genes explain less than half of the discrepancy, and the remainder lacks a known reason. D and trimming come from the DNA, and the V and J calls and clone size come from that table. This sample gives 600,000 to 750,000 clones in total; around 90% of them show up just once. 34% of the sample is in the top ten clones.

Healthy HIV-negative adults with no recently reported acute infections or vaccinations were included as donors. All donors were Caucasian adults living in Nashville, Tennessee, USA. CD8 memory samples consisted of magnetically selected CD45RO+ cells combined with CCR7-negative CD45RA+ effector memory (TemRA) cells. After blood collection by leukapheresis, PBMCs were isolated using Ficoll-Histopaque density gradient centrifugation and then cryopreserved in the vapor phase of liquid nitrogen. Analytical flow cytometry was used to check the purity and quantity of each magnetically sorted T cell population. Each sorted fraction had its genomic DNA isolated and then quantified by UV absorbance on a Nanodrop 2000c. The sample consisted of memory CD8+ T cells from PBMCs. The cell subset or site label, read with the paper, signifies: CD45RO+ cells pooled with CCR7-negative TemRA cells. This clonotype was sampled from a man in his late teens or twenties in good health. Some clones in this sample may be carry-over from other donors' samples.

At the DNA level, the sequence is TGTGCCAGTAGTATGAAGACCTTCTCCTACAATGAGCAGTTCTTC. Its translation reads: CASSMKTFSYNEQFF. The rearranged chain carries TRBV19 and TRBJ2-1, with the D gene too uncertain to name. V loses 3 bases of germline sequence and J loses 0 bases, and the interval between the two ends is 9 bases. Taken from the germline V gene (reference sequence), the CDR1 and CDR2 loops are LNHDA and SQIVND. The CDR3 contains 15 residues, cysteine and phenylalanine counted. Here the CDR3 DNA is all that survives: 45 bases in frame from base 1.